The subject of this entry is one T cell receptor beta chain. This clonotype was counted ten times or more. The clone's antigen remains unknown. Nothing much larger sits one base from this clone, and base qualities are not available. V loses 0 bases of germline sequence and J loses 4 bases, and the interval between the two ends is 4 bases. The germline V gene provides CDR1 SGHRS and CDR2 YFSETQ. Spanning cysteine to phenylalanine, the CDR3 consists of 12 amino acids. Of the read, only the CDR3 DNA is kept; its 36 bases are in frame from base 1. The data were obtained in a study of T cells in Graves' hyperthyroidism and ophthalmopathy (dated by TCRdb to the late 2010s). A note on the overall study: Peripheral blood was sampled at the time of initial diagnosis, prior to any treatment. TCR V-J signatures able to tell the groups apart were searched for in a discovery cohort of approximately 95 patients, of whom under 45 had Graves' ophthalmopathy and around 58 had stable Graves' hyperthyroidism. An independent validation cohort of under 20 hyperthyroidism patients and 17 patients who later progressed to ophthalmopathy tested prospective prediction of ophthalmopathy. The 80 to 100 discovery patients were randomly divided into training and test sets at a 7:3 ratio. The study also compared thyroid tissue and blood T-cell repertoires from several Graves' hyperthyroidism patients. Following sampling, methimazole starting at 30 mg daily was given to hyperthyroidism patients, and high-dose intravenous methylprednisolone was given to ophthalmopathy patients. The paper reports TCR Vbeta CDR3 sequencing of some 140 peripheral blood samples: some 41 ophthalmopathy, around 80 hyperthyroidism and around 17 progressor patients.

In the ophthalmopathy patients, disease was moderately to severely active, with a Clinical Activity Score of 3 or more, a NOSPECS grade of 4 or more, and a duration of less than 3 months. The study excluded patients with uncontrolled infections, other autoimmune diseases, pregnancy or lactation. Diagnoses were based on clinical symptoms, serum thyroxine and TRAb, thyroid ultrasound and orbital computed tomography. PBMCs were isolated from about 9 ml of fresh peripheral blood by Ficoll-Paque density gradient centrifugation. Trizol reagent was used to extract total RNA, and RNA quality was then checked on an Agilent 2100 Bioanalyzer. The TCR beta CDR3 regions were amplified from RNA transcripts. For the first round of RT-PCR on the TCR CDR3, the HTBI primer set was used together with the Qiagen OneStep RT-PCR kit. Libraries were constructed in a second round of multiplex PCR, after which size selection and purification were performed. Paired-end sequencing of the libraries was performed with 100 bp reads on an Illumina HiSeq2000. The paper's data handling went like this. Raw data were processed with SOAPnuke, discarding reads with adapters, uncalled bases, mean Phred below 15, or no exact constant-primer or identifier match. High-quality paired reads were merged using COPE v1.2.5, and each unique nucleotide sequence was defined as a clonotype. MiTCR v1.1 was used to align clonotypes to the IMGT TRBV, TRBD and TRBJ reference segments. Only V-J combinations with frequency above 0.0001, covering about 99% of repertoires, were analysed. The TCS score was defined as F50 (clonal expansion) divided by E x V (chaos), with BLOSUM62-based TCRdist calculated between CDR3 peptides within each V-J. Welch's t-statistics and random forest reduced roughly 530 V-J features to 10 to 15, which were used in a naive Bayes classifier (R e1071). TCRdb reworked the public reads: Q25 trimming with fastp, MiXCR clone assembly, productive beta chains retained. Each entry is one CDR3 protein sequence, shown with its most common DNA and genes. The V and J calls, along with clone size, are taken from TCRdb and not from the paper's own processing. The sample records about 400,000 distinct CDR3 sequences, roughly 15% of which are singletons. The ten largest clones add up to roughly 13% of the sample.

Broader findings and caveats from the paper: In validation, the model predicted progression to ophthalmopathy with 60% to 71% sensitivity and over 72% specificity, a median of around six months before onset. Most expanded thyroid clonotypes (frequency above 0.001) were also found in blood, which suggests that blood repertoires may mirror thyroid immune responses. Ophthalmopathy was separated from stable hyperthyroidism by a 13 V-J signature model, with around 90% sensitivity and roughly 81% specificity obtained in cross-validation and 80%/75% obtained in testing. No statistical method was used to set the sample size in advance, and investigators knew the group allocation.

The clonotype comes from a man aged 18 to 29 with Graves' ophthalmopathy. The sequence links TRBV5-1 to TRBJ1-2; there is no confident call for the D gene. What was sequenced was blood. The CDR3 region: CASSLDIYGYTF. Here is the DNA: TGCGCCAGCAGCTTGGACATCTATGGCTACACCTTC.